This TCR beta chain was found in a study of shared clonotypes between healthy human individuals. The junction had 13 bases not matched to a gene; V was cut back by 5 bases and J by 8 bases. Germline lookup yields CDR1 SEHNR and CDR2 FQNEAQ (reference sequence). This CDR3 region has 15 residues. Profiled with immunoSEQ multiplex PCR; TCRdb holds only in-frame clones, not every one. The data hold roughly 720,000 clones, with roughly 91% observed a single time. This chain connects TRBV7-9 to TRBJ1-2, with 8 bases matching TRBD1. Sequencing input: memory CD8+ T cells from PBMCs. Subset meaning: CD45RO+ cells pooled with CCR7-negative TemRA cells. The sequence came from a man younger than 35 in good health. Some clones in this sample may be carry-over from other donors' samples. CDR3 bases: TGTGCCAGCAGCCCAACGACAGGGGCCTCCTACGGCTACACCTTC. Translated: CASSPTTGASYGYTF.